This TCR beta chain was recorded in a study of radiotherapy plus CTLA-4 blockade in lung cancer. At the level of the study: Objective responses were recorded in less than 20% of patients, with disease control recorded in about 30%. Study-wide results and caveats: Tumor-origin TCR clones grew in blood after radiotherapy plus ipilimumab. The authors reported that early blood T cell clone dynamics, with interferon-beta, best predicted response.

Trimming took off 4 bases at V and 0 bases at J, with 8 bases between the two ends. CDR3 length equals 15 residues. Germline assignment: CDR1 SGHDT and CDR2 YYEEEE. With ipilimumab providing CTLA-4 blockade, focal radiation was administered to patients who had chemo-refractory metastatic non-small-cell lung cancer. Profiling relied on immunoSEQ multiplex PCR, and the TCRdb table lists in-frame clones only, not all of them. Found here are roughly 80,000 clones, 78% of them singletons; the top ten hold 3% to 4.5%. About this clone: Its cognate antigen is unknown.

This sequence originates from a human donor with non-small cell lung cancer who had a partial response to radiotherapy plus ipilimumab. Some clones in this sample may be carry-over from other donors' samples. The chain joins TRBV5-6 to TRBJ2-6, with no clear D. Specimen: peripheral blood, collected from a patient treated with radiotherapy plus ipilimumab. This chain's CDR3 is CASSLGYSGANVLTF. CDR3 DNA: TGTGCCAGCAGCCTCGGGTACTCTGGGGCCAACGTCCTGACTTTC.